The clone carrying this T cell receptor beta chain occurred a few times. What it recognizes is unknown. This entry is derived from a study of identical twins. Via MiXCR, TCRdb re-called the 5' RACE reads, giving one row per CDR3 protein. There are 310,000 or so distinct CDR3 sequences in the sample; over 8.5% occur only once, and 6% to 8.5% lies in the top ten. The germline V gene encodes CDR1 DFQATT and CDR2 SNEGSKA (reference sequence). CDR3 size: 15 residues. General study findings and limits: Weaker excess twin sharing was seen among beta out-of-frame sequences.

Another study also made use of these data, one on yellow fever vaccine responses in identical twins. That work states: As reported, the vaccine T cell response of twins seemed partly convergent and partly personalized.

V usage is TRBV20-1 and J usage is TRBJ2-1; weak D call: TRBD1 (8 bases). This TCR was sampled from a woman aged 18-29 years in good health. The sequenced sample was CD8+ T cells sorted from blood. The CDR3 reads CSAGDRRGLYNEQFF. The DNA of the CDR3 is TGCAGCGCCGGGGACAGGCGGGGGCTCTACAATGAGCAGTTCTTC.